This TCR beta chain emerged from a study of blood T cell repertoires in COVID-19. As for the study in general: The study drew acute and convalescent COVID-19 samples from the United States, Italy and Spain.

The CDR3 runs to 12 residues. V dropped 4 bases and J dropped 2 bases, with 6 bases sitting between them. In germline, CDR1 is SQVTM, CDR2 ANQGSEA. Measured with immunoSEQ multiplex PCR; TCRdb has only the in-frame clones, and not every one. Found here are about 440,000 clones, approximately 90% of them singletons; the top ten hold roughly 1.8%. This TCR was sampled from a woman aged 18-29 years with acute COVID-19. The sequenced material came from PBMCs or T cells enriched from blood (not recorded which). The chain carries TRBV29-1 and TRBJ1-3; D remains ambiguous. The CDR3, as DNA: TGCAGCGTTGCAGGCGCTGGAAACACCATATATTTT. Translation gives CSVAGAGNTIYF.